This T cell receptor beta chain was profiled in a study of T cell responses to AZD1222 COVID-19 vaccine. Findings and caveats of the study: Close to half of all spike-specific TCRs reportedly target regions of the variants that are unmutated. Clonal diversity may have been underestimated in mostly white British donors. Only a handful of AZD1222 recipients, roughly 6 in all, had baseline seropositivity.

As regards this clone: Its antigen is unidentified.

Germline CDR1 SGHAT, CDR2 FQNNGV. Trimming removed 3 bases at V and 4 bases at J, with 9 bases between. The CDR3 is made up of 13 amino acids. Clones were sequenced by immunoSEQ multiplex PCR, and TCRdb holds only the in-frame ones, with some missing. The data show tens of thousands of clones, around nine tenths seen once. This TCR was recovered from an adult in good health. The material sequenced was peripheral blood, taken on day 0 of AZD1222 vaccination. The rearrangement uses TRBV11-2 and TRBJ1-1; tentative D call: TRBD1 (6 bases). DNA for the CDR3: TGTGCCAGCAGCTTTACAGGGCGCACTGAAGCTTTCTTT. Its translation: CASSFTGRTEAFF.